These 20 T cell receptor delta chains were all obtained from the same sample, sequenced in a study of human gamma delta and Vdelta1 T cells listed by TCRdb under 2018. Their target antigens are unknown. The library was made by PCR. Sequenced using an Illumina MiSeq. Via CATT, TCRdb reprocessed the public reads, and rows with identical DNA were then joined. This sample lists about 6,400 delta-chain clones; 35% to 45% were detected once. The top ten clonotypes cover roughly 9% of the sample. The sequencing sample was made of Vdelta1 gamma-delta T cells from blood grown in culture (DOT cells). The cell subset or site label, read with the paper, signifies: Delta One T cells, in vitro expanded/differentiated Vd1+ gamma-delta T cells. Source of these receptors: a human donor in good health.

The rearrangement uses TRDV1 and TRDJ1; 12 bases agree with TRDD3. The CDR3 loop spans 20 amino acids. The V and J ends lost 0 bases and 2 bases, in that order; junction bases with no gene match: 13. Germline V lookup: CDR1 TSWWSYY, CDR2 QGS. CDR3 loop: CALGELGAWGIRVVTDKLIF. The CDR3 nucleotides read TGTGCTCTTGGGGAACTCGGCGCCTGGGGGATACGCGTCGTTACCGATAAACTCATCTTT.

This clone was counted between two and nine times. V usage is TRDV1 and J usage is TRDJ2; 12 bases are a match to TRDD3. Germline CDR1 TSWWSYY, CDR2 QGS. The CDR3 contains 22 residues. J was trimmed by 0 bases and V by 6 bases; bases with no gene match: 20. In DNA, the CDR3 is TGTGCTCTTGGTATCCACTGGGGGATACCCAAATCCTTAGAGACTTTGACAGCACAACTCTTCTTT. Protein product: CALGIHWGIPKSLETLTAQLFF.

This rearrangement joins TRDV1 to TRDJ1; 11 bases are shared with TRDD3. The CDR3 contains 19 residues. Germline V gene data show CDR1 as TSWWSYY and CDR2 as QGS. J gave up 0 bases and V 0 bases, and 9 bases lay outside the gene matches. CDR3 amino acids: CALGELGSPWGIHTDKLIF. The DNA for the CDR3 is TGTGCTCTTGGGGAACTAGGGTCGCCCTGGGGGATACACACCGATAAACTCATCTTT.

Concerning this clone: Distinct nucleotide sequences in the sample also encode this CDR3. This sequence joins TRDV1 and TRDJ1; 7 nucleotides line up with TRDD3. Trimming at V came to 5 bases and at J to 4 bases, leaving 16 bases not matched to a gene. The CDR3 extends over 17 amino acids. Per germline, CDR1 TSWWSYY and CDR2 QGS. CDR3 bases: TGTGCTCTTGGGTCGATACTGATACTGGGGAAGGACGATAAACTCATCTTT. Amino acid sequence: CALGSILILGKDDKLIF.

The V call is TRDV1, the J call TRDJ1; the match to TRDD3 covers 7 bases. The CDR3 has 22 residues. The V and J ends lost 0 bases and 0 bases, in that order; junction bases with no gene match: 22. Per the germline V gene, CDR1 is TSWWSYY and CDR2 is QGS. CDR3 bases: TGTGCTCTTGGGGAACTAACCTACACTCCGACACCTTCTGGGGGCCACACCGATAAACTCATCTTT. It specifies CALGELTYTPTPSGGHTDKLIF.

This clone was seen a few times. The chain carries TRDV1 and TRDJ1, with 9 nucleotides matching TRDD2. J lost 5 bases, V lost 1 base, and 23 bases had no gene match. The CDR3 has 21 residues. In germline, CDR1 is TSWWSYY, CDR2 QGS. The CDR3 DNA reads as TGTGCTCTTGGGGAACGGAGCTTCCTACGTCCTTCCTACTGGGAACGGGATAAACTCATCTTT. It yields the protein CALGERSFLRPSYWERDKLIF.

V gene TRDV1 combines with J gene TRDJ1; TRDD3 aligns across 8 bases. Germline V lookup: CDR1 TSWWSYY, CDR2 QGS. CDR3 length: 19 amino acids. Germline trimming cut 0 bases from V and 0 bases from J; bases unmatched to any gene: 12. CDR3 DNA: TGTGCTCTTGGGGAACTAGGGTACTGGGGGGCCAAGTACACCGATAAACTCATCTTT. Translating gives CALGELGYWGAKYTDKLIF.

This clone showed up just once. Relative to the germline gene, one junction end is altered; a read error may explain this. The chain joins TRDV1 to TRDJ1, with TRDD3 as a possible D gene (5 bases). The CDR3 length is 16 residues. Germline assignment: CDR1 TSWWSYY and CDR2 QGS. CDR3 coding DNA: TGTGCCCTTGGGGAACTAGAGGTCGCTTACACCGATAAACTCATCTTT. This gives the protein CALGELEVAYTDKLIF.

The chain is built from TRDV1 and TRDJ1; TRDD3 aligns across 11 bases. V shed 5 bases and J 2 bases; nucleotides not matched to a gene: 22. CDR1 is TSWWSYY, CDR2 QGS, per germline. The CDR3 runs to 21 residues. The CDR3 protein is CALGSSFSPWGILRWTDKLIF. The DNA for the CDR3 is TGTGCTCTTGGGAGCTCCTTTTCCCCCTGGGGGATACTTCGCTGGACCGATAAACTCATCTTT.

In its sample, this clone was seen a few times. V is TRDV1 and J is TRDJ1; no definite D call. CDR1 is TSWWSYY, CDR2 QGS, per germline. V lost 4 bases, J lost 11 bases, and 20 bases lay in between. CDR3 length: 14 amino acids. The CDR3 is CALGVLTRLGGLIF. The CDR3 region has the DNA TGTGCTCTTGGGGTCCTCACGAGGCTTGGAGGGCTCATCTTT.

The gene calls are TRDV1 and TRDJ1; tentatively, D is TRDD2 or TRDD3 (9 bases each). Trimming shortened V by 1 base and J by 0 bases, and 36 bases separated the two germline ends. The germline gives CDR1 TSWWSYY, CDR2 QGS. This CDR3 spans 24 amino acids. CDR3 region: CALGEPVLPTCLNLGDPNTDKLIF. The CDR3 DNA is TGTGCTCTTGGGGAACCGGTCCTTCCTACTTGCCTAAATCTGGGGGATCCAAACACCGATAAACTCATCTTT.

This clone has a single count. This sequence joins TRDV1 and TRDJ1; 9 bases agree with TRDD3. The CDR3 runs to 20 residues. The V gene end was trimmed by 5 bases and the J gene end by 0 bases; junction bases not matched to a gene: 19. Per the germline V gene, CDR1 is TSWWSYY and CDR2 is QGS. CDR3 region: CALGRPRYDPGIRYTDKLIF. CDR3 bases: TGTGCTCTTGGGAGGCCTCGATACGACCCGGGGATACGTTACACCGATAAACTCATCTTT.

The rearrangement links TRDV1 to TRDJ1, with 10 bases fitting TRDD3. The CDR3 is 20 residues long. The germline gives CDR1 TSWWSYY, CDR2 QGS. Unmatched junction bases numbered 18, after V lost 5 bases and J lost 0 bases. The CDR3 is CALGRGLLWGICGYTDKLIF. DNA of the CDR3: TGTGCTCTTGGGAGGGGGTTACTCTGGGGGATATGCGGGTACACCGATAAACTCATCTTT.

A few counts support this clone. J is TRDJ1 and V is TRDV1, with TRDD3 matching over 12 bases. This CDR3 has 20 residues. V shed 0 bases, J shed 1 base, and the junction held 12 bases outside the gene matches. The germline CDR1 and CDR2 sequences are TSWWSYY and QGS. CDR3 sequence reads: CALGELDNFLGDTTTDKLIF. The CDR3, as DNA: TGTGCTCTTGGGGAACTAGATAACTTTCTGGGGGATACGACCACCGATAAACTCATCTTT.

Details on this clone: A much more abundant neighbour one base away suggests this may be a read error. The chain combines TRDV1 with TRDJ1, with 12 nucleotides matching TRDD3. The V and J ends lost 4 bases and 3 bases, in that order; junction bases with no gene match: 30. CDR3 size: 24 residues. Germline lookup yields CDR1 TSWWSYY and CDR2 QGS. The CDR3 DNA follows: TGTGCTCTTGGGGCGGCCATCCTACAAGACCCCTGGGGGATACGCTTAGGAGTCGCCGATAAACTCATCTTT. This sequence encodes CALGAAILQDPWGIRLGVADKLIF.

The genes are TRDV1 and TRDJ1, with TRDD3 matching over 11 bases. CDR3 length: 20 residues. From germline, CDR1 is TSWWSYY and CDR2 QGS. Trimming took 0 bases from V and 4 from J; bases not matched to a gene: 16. CDR3 in amino acids: CALGELALPKLGDSGDKLIF. The CDR3 DNA is TGTGCTCTTGGGGAACTCGCCCTTCCTAAACTGGGGGATAGCGGCGATAAACTCATCTTT.

A few counts support this clone. The chain is built from TRDV1 and TRDJ1; TRDD3 agrees at 13 bases. Looked up from germline, CDR1 is TSWWSYY and CDR2 is QGS. The CDR3 is made up of 25 amino acids. Trimming at V came to 3 bases and at J to 0 bases, leaving 28 bases not matched to a gene. The CDR3 loop reads CALGDQSGVPNLLLGDTGYTDKLIF. The CDR3 coding sequence is TGTGCTCTTGGGGACCAAAGTGGGGTCCCTAACCTTTTACTGGGGGATACGGGGTACACCGATAAACTCATCTTT.

This chain joins TRDV1 and TRDJ1, with 7 bases matching TRDD3. Germline trimming cut 2 bases from V and 5 bases from J; bases unmatched to any gene: 20. CDR3 length: 19 residues. In germline, CDR1 is TSWWSYY, CDR2 QGS. Written as DNA, the CDR3 is TGTGCTCTTGGGGAAGCCTCCCCACTTCCCTACTTACTGGGGGATAAACTCATCTTT. Amino acid sequence: CALGEASPLPYLLGDKLIF.

V is TRDV1 and J is TRDJ1; tentatively, D is TRDD3 (5 bases). In germline, CDR1 is TSWWSYY, CDR2 QGS. The CDR3 has 22 residues. Trimming removed 5 bases from V and 0 bases from J, with 34 bases in between. The CDR3 sequence: CALGSPALTMSGMGTYTDKLIF. In DNA form, the CDR3 reads TGTGCTCTTGGGAGTCCCGCCCTTACGATGAGTGGGATGGGGACGTACACCGATAAACTCATCTTT.

This clone has just one count. The chain uses TRDV1 and TRDJ1; possibly TRDD3 for D (5 bases). The CDR3 consists of 16 residues. V was cut by 3 bases and J by 3 bases, with 17 bases left in between. Per germline, CDR1 TSWWSYY and CDR2 QGS. The chain's CDR3 is CALGDLNRLGPDKLIF. The DNA for the CDR3 is TGTGCTCTTGGGGACTTAAACCGCTTGGGGCCCGATAAACTCATCTTT.